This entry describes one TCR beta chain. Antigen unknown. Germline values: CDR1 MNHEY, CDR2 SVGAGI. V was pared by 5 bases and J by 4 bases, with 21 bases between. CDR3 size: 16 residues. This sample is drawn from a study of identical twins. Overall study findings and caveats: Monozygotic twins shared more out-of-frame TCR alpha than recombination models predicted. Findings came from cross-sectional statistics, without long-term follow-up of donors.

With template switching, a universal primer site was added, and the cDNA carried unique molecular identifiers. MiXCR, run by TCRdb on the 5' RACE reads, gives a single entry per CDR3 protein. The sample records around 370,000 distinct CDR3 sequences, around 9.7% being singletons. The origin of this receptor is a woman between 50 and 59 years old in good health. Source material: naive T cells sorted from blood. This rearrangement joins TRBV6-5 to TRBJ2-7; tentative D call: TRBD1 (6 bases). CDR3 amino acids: CASSPAGGGPYYEQYF. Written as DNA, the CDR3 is TGTGCCAGCAGTCCAGCTGGGGGCGGCCCGTATTACGAGCAGTACTTC.